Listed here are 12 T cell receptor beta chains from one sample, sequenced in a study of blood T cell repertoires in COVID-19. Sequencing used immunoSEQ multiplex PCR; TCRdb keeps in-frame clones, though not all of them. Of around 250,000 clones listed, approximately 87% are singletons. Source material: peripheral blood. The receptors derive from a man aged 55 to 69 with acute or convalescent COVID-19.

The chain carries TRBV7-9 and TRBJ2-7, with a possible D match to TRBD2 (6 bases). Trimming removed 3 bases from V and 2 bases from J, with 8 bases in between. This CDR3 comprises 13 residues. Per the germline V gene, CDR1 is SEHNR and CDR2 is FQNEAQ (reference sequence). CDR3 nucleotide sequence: TGTGCCAGCAGCTTCGGGGGAACCTACGAGCAGTACTTC. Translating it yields CASSFGGTYEQYF.

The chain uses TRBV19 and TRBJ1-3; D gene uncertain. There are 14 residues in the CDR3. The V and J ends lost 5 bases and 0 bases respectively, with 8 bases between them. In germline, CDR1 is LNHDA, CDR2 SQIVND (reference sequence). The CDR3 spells CASSYLLSGNTIYF. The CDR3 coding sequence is TGTGCCAGTAGTTACTTACTCTCTGGAAACACCATATATTTT.

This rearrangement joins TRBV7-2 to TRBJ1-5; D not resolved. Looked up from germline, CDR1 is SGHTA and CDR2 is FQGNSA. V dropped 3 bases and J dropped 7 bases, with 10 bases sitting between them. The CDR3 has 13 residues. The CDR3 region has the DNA TGTGCCAGCAGCTTTGCGGACTGGCAGCCCCAGCATTTT. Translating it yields CASSFADWQPQHF.

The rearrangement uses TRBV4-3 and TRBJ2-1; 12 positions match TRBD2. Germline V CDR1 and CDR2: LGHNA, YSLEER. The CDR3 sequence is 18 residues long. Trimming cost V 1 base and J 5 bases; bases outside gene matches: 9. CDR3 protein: CASSQGSLAGGRNNEQFF. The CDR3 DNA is TGCGCCAGCAGCCAAGGATCACTAGCGGGAGGAAGGAACAATGAGCAGTTCTTC.

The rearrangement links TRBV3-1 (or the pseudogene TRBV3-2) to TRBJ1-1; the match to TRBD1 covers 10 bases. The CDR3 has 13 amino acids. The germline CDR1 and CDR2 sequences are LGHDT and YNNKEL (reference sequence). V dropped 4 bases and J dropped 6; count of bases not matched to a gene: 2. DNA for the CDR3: TGTGCCAGCAGCCGCGGACAGGGGGCTGAAGCTTTCTTT. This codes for CASSRGQGAEAFF.

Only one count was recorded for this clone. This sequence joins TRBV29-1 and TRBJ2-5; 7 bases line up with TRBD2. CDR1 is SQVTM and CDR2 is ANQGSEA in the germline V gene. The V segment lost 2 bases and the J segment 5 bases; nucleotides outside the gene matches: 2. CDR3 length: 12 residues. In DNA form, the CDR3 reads TGCAGCGTTGAACTAGCGGCGGAGACCCAGTACTTC. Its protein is CSVELAAETQYF. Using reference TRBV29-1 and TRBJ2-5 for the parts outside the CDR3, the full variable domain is SAVISQKPSRDICQRGTSLTIQCQVDSQVTMMFWYRQQPGQSLTLIATANQGSEATYESGFVIDKFPISRPNLTFSTLTVSNMSPEDSSIYLCSVELAAETQYFGPGTRLLVL.

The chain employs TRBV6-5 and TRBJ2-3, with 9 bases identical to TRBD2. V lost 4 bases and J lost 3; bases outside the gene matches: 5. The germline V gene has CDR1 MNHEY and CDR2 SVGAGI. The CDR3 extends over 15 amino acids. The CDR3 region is CASSFSGLATDTQYF. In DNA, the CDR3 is TGTGCCAGCAGTTTCTCGGGACTAGCAACAGATACGCAGTATTTT.

The chain's CDR3 is CASTAGNYGYTF. In nucleotides, the CDR3 is TGTGCCAGCACGGCAGGGAACTATGGCTACACCTTC. The rearrangement joins TRBV28 to TRBJ1-2, with a weak D call TRBD1 (5 bases). With 7 bases removed from V and 2 bases from J, the gap between germline ends came to 8 bases. The germline gives CDR1 MDHEN, CDR2 SYDVKM. The CDR3 is made up of 12 amino acids.

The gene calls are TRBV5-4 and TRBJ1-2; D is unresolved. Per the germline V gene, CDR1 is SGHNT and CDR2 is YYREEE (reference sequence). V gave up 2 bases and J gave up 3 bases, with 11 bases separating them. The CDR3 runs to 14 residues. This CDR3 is CASSLGNGDYGYTF. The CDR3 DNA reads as TGTGCCAGCAGCTTAGGTAACGGAGACTATGGCTACACCTTC.

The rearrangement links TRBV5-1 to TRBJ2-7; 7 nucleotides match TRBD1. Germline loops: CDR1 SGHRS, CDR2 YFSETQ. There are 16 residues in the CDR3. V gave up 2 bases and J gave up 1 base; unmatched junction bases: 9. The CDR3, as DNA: TGCGCCAGCAGCTTTTCCCCCAGGGGGTTTTCCTACGAGCAGTACTTC. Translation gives CASSFSPRGFSYEQYF.

This CDR3 reads CASWGGSNTEAFF. In DNA form, the CDR3 reads TGTGCCTCCTGGGGGGGGTCGAACACTGAAGCTTTCTTT. The chain joins TRBV27 to TRBJ1-1; D may be TRBD1 (5 bases). Germline V CDR1 and CDR2: MNHEY, SMNVEV (reference sequence). The germline V and J ends were trimmed by 11 bases and 1 base, with 14 bases remaining between them. CDR3 length equals 13 residues.

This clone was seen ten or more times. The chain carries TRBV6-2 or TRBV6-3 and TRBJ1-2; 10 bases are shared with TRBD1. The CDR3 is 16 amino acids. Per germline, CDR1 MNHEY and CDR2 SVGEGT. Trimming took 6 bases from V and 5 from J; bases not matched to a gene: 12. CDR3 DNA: TGTGCCAGCAGCGATCGACCGGGACAGGGGAGTTATGGCTACACCTTC. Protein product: CASSDRPGQGSYGYTF.